This TCR beta chain appears in the sequencing data of a study of shared clonotypes between healthy human individuals. Study-wide findings and caveats: An effect of sequencing depth on clonotype sharing among donors was expected. Researchers sampled only blood; tissue repertoires likely differ.

This clone was picked up one time. Its target is not known. CDR1 SGHVS and CDR2 FNYEAQ come from the germline V gene. The CDR3 has 15 residues. The J segment lost 0 bases and the V segment lost 4 bases, leaving 5 bases of the junction unmatched. Every donor was a Caucasian adult from Nashville, Tennessee. Using immunoSEQ multiplex PCR, the repertoire was profiled, and TCRdb retains in-frame clones only, with some absent. The data contain under 2,500,000 clones, around 95% of them singletons. The receptor was isolated from a man between 18 and 29 years old in good health. Sequenced sample: naive CD4+ T cells sorted from blood. Subset defined: CD45RA+ positively selected. The V and J genes are TRBV7-6 and TRBJ2-7; 8 bases match TRBD1. The CDR3 nucleotides are TGTGCCAGCAGCTCACAGGGGGAGTCCTCCTACGAGCAGTACTTC. This encodes CASSSQGESSYEQYF.